This record covers a single T cell receptor beta chain. Germline CDR1 reads MDHEN; CDR2 reads SYDVKM. The V end was cut by 4 bases, the J end by 6 bases, with 7 bases between. This CDR3 has 12 residues. The sample originates from a study of cytomegalovirus exposure and HLA in healthy donors. The PCR contained 60 Vbeta and 13 Jbeta primers. TCRdb's table, derived via immunoSEQ multiplex PCR, lists solely in-frame clones and lacks some. The data show 130,000 or so clones, with roughly 80% seen just once and 2.1% held by the top ten. The clonotype was recovered from a young man in good health and CMV-seronegative. What was sequenced was PBMCs. This sequence joins TRBV28 and TRBJ1-5, with D perhaps matching TRBD1 (5 bases). CDR3 sequence: CASSSQGQPQHF. CDR3 nucleotide sequence: TGTGCCAGCAGTTCTCAGGGTCAGCCCCAGCATTTT.